This T cell receptor beta chain comes out of a study of shared clonotypes between healthy human individuals. Adult donors, all healthy and HIV-negative, had no recent acute infections or vaccinations. Researchers partitioned CD4+ cells into CD45RA+ naive and CD45RA-negative memory subsets. The table lists this clone with a count of one. Only in-frame clones appear in the TCRdb table, and some are missing; sequencing was by immunoSEQ multiplex PCR. The data show under 1,100,000 clones, 75% to 80% seen once. The sample comprised memory CD4+ T cells from PBMCs. Documented subset: CD45RA-negative fraction. The sequence derives from a man younger than 30 in good health. Some clones in this sample may be carry-over from other donors' samples.

This CDR3 is CASSLGLVRNEQFF. In DNA, the CDR3 is TGTGCCAGCAGCTTAGGACTAGTGCGTAATGAGCAGTTCTTC. J is TRBJ2-1 and V is TRBV7-3, with TRBD2 matching 7 bases. The CDR3 has 14 residues. J gave up 7 bases and V 2 bases, and 5 bases lay outside the gene matches. Germline-derived CDR1 and CDR2 are SGHTA and FQGTGA.